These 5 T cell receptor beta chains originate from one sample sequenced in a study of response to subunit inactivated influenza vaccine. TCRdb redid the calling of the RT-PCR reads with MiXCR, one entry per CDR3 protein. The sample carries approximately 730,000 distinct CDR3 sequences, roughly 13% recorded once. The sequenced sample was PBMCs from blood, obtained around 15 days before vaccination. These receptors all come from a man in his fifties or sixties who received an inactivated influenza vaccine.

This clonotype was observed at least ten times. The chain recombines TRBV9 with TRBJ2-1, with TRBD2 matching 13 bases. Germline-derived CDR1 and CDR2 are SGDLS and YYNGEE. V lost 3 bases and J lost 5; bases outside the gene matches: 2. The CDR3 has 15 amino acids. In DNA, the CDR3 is TGTGCCAGCAGCGGGACTAGCGGGAGTGACAATGAGCAGTTCTTC. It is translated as CASSGTSGSDNEQFF.

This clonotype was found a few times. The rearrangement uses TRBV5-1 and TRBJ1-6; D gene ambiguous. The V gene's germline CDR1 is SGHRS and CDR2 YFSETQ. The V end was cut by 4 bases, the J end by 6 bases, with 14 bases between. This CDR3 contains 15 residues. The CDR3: CASSPAPDINSPLHF. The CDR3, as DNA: TGCGCCAGCAGCCCGGCCCCCGACATTAATTCACCCCTCCACTTT.

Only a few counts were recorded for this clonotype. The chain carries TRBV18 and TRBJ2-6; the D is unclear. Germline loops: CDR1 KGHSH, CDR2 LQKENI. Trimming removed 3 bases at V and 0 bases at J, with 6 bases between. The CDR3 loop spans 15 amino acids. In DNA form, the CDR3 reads TGTGCCAGCTCACCCCAAGTCTCTGGGGCCAACGTCCTGACTTTC. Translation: CASSPQVSGANVLTF.

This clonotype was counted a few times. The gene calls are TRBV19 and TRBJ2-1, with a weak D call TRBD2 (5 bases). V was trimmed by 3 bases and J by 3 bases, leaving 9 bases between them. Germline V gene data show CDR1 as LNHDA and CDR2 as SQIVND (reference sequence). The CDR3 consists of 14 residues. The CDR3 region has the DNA TGTGCCAGTAGTATCGAGGGTTACTACAATGAGCAGTTCTTC. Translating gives CASSIEGYYNEQFF. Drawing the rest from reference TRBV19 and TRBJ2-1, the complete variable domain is DGGITQSPKYLFRKEGQNVTLSCEQNLNHDAMYWYRQDPGQGLRLIYYSQIVNDFQKGDIAEGYSVSREKKESFPLTVTSAQKNPTAFYLCASSIEGYYNEQFFGPGTRLTVL.

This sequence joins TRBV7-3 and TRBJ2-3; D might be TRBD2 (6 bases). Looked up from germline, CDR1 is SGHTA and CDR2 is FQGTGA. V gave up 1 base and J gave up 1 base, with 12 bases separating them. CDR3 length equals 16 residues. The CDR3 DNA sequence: TGTGCCAGCAGCTTAAGGGTCTCTAGCGGCACAGATACGCAGTATTTT. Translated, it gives CASSLRVSSGTDTQYF.